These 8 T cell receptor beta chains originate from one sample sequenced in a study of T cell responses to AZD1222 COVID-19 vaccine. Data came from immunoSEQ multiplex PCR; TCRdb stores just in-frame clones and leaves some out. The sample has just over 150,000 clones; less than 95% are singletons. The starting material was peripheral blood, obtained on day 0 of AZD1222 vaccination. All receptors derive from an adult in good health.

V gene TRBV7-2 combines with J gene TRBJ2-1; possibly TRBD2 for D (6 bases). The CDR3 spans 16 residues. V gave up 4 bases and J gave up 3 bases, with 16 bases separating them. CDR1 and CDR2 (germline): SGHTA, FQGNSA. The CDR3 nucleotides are TGTGCCAGCAGCTCGCATAGCGGTACCAGCTACAATGAGCAGTTCTTC. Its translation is CASSSHSGTSYNEQFF.

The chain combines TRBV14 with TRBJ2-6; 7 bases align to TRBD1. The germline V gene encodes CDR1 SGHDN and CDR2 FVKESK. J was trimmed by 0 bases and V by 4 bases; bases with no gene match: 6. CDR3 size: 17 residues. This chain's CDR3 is CASSRTGVYSGANVLTF. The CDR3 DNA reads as TGTGCCAGCAGCCGCACAGGGGTGTACTCTGGGGCCAACGTCCTGACTTTC.

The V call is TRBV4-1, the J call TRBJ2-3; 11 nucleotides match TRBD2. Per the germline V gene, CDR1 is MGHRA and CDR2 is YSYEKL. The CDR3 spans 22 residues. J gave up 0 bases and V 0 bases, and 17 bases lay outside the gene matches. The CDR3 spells CASSQDTVPSGRRDVSTDTQYF. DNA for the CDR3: TGCGCCAGCAGCCAAGATACCGTGCCTAGCGGGAGGCGAGATGTCAGCACAGATACGCAGTATTTT.

The CDR3 reads CASSQDSGGTFSYNEQFF. The CDR3 DNA is TGTGCCAGCAGCCAAGATTCGGGGGGGACGTTCTCCTACAATGAGCAGTTCTTC. V and J are TRBV3-1 (or the pseudogene TRBV3-2) and TRBJ2-1; 8 nucleotides line up with TRBD2. Germline values: CDR1 LGHDT, CDR2 YNNKEL (reference sequence). The CDR3 loop spans 18 amino acids. The trim removed 0 bases at V and 0 bases at J, leaving 7 bases unmatched.

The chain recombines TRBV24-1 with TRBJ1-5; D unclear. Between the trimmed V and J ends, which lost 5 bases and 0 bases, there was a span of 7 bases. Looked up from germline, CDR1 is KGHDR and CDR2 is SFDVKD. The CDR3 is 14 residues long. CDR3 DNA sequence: TGTGCCACCAGTGTTGCTGATAGCAATCAGCCCCAGCATTTT. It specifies CATSVADSNQPQHF.

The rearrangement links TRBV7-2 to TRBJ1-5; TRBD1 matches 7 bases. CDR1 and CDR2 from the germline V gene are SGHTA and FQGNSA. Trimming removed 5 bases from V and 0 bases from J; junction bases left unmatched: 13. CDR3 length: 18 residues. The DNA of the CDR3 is TGTGCCAGCAGCCCTAGGGGGGACAGTCCCTTTAGCAATCAGCCCCAGCATTTT. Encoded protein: CASSPRGDSPFSNQPQHF.

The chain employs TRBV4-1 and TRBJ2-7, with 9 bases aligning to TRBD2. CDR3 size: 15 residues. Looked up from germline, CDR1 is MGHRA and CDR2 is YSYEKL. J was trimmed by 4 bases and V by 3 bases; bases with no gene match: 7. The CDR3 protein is CASSHPGLAAYEQYF. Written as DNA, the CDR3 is TGCGCCAGCAGCCACCCGGGACTAGCAGCGTACGAGCAGTACTTC.

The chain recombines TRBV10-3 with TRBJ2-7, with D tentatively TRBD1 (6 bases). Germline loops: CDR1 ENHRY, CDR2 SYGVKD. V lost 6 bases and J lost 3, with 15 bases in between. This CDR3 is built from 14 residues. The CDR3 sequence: CAIRLEPDSYEQYF. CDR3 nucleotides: TGTGCCATCAGATTAGAACCGGACAGCTACGAGCAGTACTTC.